This T cell receptor beta chain was profiled in a study of post-analysis software for immune sequencing data. Study results and caveats: Patients carried roughly 5 TRBV segments more frequently than controls did, and TRBV5-6, TRBV5-1 and TRBV20-1 were among them.

For this clonotype: Its antigen is still unknown.

The germline gives CDR1 SQVTM, CDR2 ANQGSEA. V lost 5 bases and J 7 bases, leaving 11 bases between the germline ends. The CDR3 contains 11 residues. Unique molecular identifiers tagged the TCR beta cDNA libraries. TCRdb ran MiXCR on the PCR reads and lists one entry per CDR3 protein. Found here are about 820,000 distinct CDR3 sequences, approximately 57% of them singletons; the top ten hold approximately 4.5%. The source of this sequence is a girl aged 10 to 17 with multiple sclerosis. Sequenced input: blood. The rearrangement joins TRBV29-1 to TRBJ1-2; a possible D gene is TRBD1 (5 bases). The CDR3 here is CSVTGGAGYTF. The CDR3 region has the DNA TGCAGCGTTACAGGAGGAGCTGGCTACACCTTC.